This T cell receptor (beta chain) was profiled in a study of metastatic and nonmetastatic thyroid tumors. Study background: Peripheral blood and tumor or nodule samples from malignant and benign thyroid patients were compared.

Thyroid surgery took place with no prior treatment in any patient. The germline V gene has CDR1 SGHDT and CDR2 YYEEEE. The CDR3 is made up of 15 amino acids. Trimming took off 1 base at V and 3 bases at J, with 13 bases between the two ends. Authors' data handling: Between-group CDR3 differences, defined by clinicopathological status, yielded a distant-metastasis classifier for papillary thyroid cancer. TCRdb recomputed clones from the PCR reads via MiXCR. These V and J calls originate from TCRdb's pipeline instead of the authors' own analysis. The sample holds 10,000 to 13,000 clones, approximately 30% seen once.

The TCR originated in a male donor with papillary thyroid cancer or a benign thyroid nodule (not recorded which). Some clones in this sample may be carry-over from other donors' samples. The chain has TRBV5-6 and TRBJ1-1; a weak D match, TRBD1 (5 bases). The sequencing input was tumor tissue. For the CDR3, the DNA is TGTGCCAGCAGCTTGATTGGCAGGGAGGACACTGAAGCTTTCTTT. Amino acids: CASSLIGREDTEAFF. The full variable domain, rest sourced from reference TRBV5-6 and TRBJ1-1, is DAGVTQSPTHLIKTRGQQVTLRCSPKSGHDTVSWYQQALGQGPQFIFQYYEEEERQRGNFPDRFSGHQFPNYSSELNVNALLLGDSALYLCASSLIGREDTEAFFGQGTRLTVV.